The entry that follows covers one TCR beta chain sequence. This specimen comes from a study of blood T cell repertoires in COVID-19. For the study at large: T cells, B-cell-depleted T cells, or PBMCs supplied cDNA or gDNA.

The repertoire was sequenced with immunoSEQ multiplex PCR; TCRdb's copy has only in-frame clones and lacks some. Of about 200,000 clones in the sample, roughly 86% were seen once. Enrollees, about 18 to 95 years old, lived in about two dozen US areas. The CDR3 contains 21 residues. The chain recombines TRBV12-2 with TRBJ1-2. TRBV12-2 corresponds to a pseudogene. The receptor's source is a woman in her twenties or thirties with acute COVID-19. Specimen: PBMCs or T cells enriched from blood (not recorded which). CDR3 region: CASPGDYRATDRDRQNYGYTF. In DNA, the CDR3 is TGTGCAAGCCCGGGGGATTATCGGGCAACAGATCGGGACCGACAAAACTATGGCTACACCTTC.